The source of this T cell receptor beta chain is a study of Ad26.COV2.S vaccination and SARS-CoV-2 variants. About this clone itself: Its cognate antigen is unknown.

This sample's treatment: roughly 19 received Ad26.COV2.S at low or high dose, single or two shots; roughly five received placebo; per-sample allocation not given. At day 63 after the first vaccine or placebo injection, samples were drawn. This CDR3 has 17 residues. The germline gives CDR1 SGHNT, CDR2 YYREEE (reference sequence). Trimming stripped 0 bases from V and 0 bases from J, with 14 bases between. The protocol was immunoSEQ multiplex PCR, while the TCRdb copy is restricted to in-frame clones and leaves out a portion. Counted here are some 290,000 clones, approximately 86% occurring once; the ten biggest clones make up approximately 1.9%. Whole-study results and caveats: Measures of TCR breadth and depth may have fallen short of total T cell responses.

Sample: peripheral blood, taken in a trial of Ad26.COV2.S vaccine versus placebo. The chain has TRBV5-4 and TRBJ2-3; a weak D match, TRBD2 (7 bases). This TCR was sampled from a person aged 18-65 years who received the Ad26.COV2.S COVID-19 vaccine or a placebo. The DNA of the CDR3 is TGTGCCAGCAGCTTGGAAGGGGGGGTAACTAGCACAGATACGCAGTATTTT. Translating it yields CASSLEGGVTSTDTQYF.